This TCR beta chain was recovered during a study of blood T cell repertoires in COVID-19. In the study overall: PBMCs, B-cell-depleted T cells, or T cells provided the cDNA or gDNA that made up the material.

Trimming removed 2 bases at V and 1 base at J, with 12 bases between. In germline, CDR1 is SGHRS, CDR2 YFSETQ. This CDR3 is 15 amino acids long. TCRdb's copy holds only in-frame clones and misses some; the assay was immunoSEQ multiplex PCR. The data hold 25,000 to 35,000 clones, with about 91% observed a single time. The chain employs TRBV5-1 and TRBJ1-1, with a tentative D call TRBD1 (5 bases). The receptor's source is a man aged 45-65 years with active COVID-19. The sequenced material came from peripheral blood. The CDR3 nucleotides read TGCGCCAGCAGCTTTTCGACAGCCCCGAACACTGAAGCTTTCTTT. Protein product: CASSFSTAPNTEAFF.